This T cell receptor beta chain was identified in a study of cytomegalovirus exposure and HLA in healthy donors. Broader study findings: Prior analysis indicated that the majority of TCR beta V segments exhibited productivity approximately 87% or approximately 30% of the time. Researchers counted roughly 150 TCR beta chains as cytomegalovirus-associated. A missense DCLRE1C variant was associated with V- and J-gene trimming of TCR beta chains in a later analysis, and an independent cohort replicated the association. The likely explanation for a cluster of highly shared sequence variants was sequencing artifact.

13 Jbeta primers and 60 Vbeta primers were used for the PCR. Sequenced by immunoSEQ multiplex PCR; TCRdb stores in-frame clones only, minus some. Of around 68,000 clones listed, about 73% were seen once; the top ten hold roughly 11%. In regard to this clone: Its antigen is not known.

There are 16 residues in the CDR3. Germline CDR1 and CDR2: SNHLY and FYNNEI. Trimming took 4 bases from V and 0 from J, leaving 13 bases between them. This receptor was taken from a woman in her twenties or thirties in good health and CMV-seronegative. The rearrangement uses TRBV2 and TRBJ1-5; D not resolved. The sample taken for sequencing was PBMCs. The CDR3 region is CASSVMRVGSNQPQHF. CDR3 in DNA: TGTGCCAGCAGTGTAATGAGGGTAGGTAGCAATCAGCCCCAGCATTTT.